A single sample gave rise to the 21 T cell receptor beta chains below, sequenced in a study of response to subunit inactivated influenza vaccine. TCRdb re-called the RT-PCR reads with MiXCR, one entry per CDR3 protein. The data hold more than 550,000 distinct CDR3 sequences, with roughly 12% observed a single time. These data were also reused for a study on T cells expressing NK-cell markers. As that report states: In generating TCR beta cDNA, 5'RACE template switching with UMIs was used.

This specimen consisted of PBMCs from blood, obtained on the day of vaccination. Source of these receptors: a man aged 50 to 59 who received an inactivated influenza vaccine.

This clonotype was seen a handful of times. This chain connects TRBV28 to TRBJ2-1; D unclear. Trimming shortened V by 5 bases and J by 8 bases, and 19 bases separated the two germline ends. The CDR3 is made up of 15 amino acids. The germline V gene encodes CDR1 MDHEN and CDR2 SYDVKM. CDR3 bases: TGTGCCAGCAGTACTCCGCGATACGATATGCATGAGCAGTTCTTC. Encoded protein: CASSTPRYDMHEQFF. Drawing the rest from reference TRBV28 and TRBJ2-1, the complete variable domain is DVKVTQSSRYLVKRTGEKVFLECVQDMDHENMFWYRQDPGLGLRLIYFSYDVKMKEKGDIPEGYSVSREKKERFSLILESASTNQTSMYLCASSTPRYDMHEQFFGPGTRLTVL.

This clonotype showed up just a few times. As DNA, the CDR3 is TGTGCCAGCAGTTTCCTTGGGAGTCAGCCCCAGCATTTT. Protein: CASSFLGSQPQHF. The V and J genes are TRBV12-3 or TRBV12-4 and TRBJ1-5; D gene unclear. Trimming removed 3 bases at V and 6 bases at J, with 9 bases between. There are 13 residues in the CDR3.

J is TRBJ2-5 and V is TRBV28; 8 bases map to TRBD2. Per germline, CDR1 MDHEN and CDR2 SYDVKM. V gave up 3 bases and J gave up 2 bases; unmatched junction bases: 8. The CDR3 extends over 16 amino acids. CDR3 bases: TGTGCCAGCAGTTTGGGACTAGGCAGCACACAAGAGACCCAGTACTTC. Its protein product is CASSLGLGSTQETQYF. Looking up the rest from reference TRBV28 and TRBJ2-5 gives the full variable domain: DVKVTQSSRYLVKRTGEKVFLECVQDMDHENMFWYRQDPGLGLRLIYFSYDVKMKEKGDIPEGYSVSREKKERFSLILESASTNQTSMYLCASSLGLGSTQETQYFGPGTRLLVL.

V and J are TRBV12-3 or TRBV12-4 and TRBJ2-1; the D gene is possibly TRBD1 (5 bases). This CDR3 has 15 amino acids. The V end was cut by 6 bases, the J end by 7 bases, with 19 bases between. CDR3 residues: CASSLRAAPRNEQFF. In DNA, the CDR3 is TGTGCCAGCAGCCTCAGGGCAGCTCCTAGGAATGAGCAGTTCTTC.

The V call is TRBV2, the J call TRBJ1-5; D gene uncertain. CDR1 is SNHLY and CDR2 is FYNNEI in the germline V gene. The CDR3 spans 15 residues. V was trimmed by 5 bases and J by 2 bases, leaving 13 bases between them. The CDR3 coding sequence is TGTGCCAGCAGTATTGGGAGGCAGGGCAATCAGCCCCAGCATTTT. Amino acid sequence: CASSIGRQGNQPQHF.

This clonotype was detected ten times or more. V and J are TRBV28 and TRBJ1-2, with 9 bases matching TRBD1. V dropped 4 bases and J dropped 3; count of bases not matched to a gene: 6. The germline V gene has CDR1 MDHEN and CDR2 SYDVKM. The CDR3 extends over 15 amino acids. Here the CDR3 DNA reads TGTGCCAGCAGTTCCGGGACAGGGATTGACTATGGCTACACCTTC. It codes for CASSSGTGIDYGYTF.

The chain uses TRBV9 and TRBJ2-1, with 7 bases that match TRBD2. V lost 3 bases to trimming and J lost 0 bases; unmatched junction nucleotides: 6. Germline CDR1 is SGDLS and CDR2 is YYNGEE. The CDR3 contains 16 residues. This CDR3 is CASSGKSGTSYNEQFF. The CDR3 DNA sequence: TGTGCCAGCAGCGGGAAGAGCGGGACCTCCTACAATGAGCAGTTCTTC.

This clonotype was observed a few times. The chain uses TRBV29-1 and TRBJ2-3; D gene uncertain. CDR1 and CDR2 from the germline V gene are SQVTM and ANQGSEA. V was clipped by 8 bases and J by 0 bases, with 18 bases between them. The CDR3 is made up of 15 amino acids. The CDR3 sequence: CSYLRVTSSTDTQYF. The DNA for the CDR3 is TGCAGCTATTTAAGGGTGACTTCTAGCACAGATACGCAGTATTTT.

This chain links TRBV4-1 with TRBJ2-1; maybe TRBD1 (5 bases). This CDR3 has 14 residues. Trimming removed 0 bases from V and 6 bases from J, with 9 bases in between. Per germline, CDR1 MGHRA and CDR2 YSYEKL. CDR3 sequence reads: CASSQDLGPNEQFF. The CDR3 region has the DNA TGCGCCAGCAGCCAAGATTTGGGGCCCAATGAGCAGTTCTTC.

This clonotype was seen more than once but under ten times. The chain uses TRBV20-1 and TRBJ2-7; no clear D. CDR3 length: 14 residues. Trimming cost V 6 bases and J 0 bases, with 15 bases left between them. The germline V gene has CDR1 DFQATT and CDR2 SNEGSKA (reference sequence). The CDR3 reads CSAPPPVNSYEQYF. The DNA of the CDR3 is TGCAGTGCACCGCCCCCGGTAAACTCCTACGAGCAGTACTTC.

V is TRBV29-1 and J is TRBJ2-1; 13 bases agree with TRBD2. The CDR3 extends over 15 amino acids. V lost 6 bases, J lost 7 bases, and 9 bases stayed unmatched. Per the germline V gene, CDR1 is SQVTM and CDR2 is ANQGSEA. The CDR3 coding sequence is TGCAGCGTGGCAAGGACTAGCGGGGGTGAAAATGAGCAGTTCTTC. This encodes CSVARTSGGENEQFF.

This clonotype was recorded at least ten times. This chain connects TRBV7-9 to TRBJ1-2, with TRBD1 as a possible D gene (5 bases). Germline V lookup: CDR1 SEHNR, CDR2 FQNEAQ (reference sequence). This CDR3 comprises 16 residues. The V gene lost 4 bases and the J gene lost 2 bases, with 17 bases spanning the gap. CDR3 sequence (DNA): TGTGCCAGCAGCTCCATATGGGGCCAGGAGAACTATGGCTACACCTTC. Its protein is CASSSIWGQENYGYTF.

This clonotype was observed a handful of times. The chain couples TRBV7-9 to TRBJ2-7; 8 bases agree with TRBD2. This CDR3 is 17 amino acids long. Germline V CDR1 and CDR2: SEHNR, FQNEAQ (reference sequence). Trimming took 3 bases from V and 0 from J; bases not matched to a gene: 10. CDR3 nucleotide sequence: TGTGCCAGCAGCTTTAGGACTAGCTTAACATCCTCCTACGAGCAGTACTTC. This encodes CASSFRTSLTSSYEQYF.

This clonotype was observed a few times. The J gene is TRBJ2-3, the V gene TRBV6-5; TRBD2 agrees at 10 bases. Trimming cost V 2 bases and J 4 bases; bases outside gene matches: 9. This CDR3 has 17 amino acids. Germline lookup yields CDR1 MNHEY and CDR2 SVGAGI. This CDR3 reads CASSYNRGTSAADTQYF. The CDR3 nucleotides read TGTGCCAGCAGTTACAATAGAGGGACTAGCGCCGCAGATACGCAGTATTTT.

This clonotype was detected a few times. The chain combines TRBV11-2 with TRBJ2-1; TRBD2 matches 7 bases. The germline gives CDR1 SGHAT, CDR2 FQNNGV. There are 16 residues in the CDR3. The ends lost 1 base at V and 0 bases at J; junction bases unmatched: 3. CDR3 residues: CASSLGAGISYNEQFF. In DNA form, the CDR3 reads TGTGCCAGCAGCTTAGGAGCGGGGATCTCCTACAATGAGCAGTTCTTC.

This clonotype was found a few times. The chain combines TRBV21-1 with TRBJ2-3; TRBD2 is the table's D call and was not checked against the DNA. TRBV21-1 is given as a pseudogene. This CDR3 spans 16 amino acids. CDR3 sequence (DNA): TGTGCCAGCAGTTGTAACCTAGCGGAGTACACAGATACGCAGTATTTT. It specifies CASSCNLAEYTDTQYF.

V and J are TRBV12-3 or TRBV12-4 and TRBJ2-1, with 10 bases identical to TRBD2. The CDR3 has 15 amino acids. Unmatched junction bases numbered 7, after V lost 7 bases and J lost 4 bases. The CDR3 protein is CASTQTSGPYNEQFF. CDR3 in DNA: TGTGCCAGCACCCAGACTAGCGGGCCTTACAATGAGCAGTTCTTC.

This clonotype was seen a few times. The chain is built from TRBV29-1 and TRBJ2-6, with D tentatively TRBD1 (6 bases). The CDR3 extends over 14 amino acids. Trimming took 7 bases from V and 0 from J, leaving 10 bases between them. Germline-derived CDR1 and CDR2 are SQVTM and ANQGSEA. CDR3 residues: CSAQGSSGANVLTF. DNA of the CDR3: TGCAGCGCACAGGGTTCCTCTGGGGCCAACGTCCTGACTTTC.

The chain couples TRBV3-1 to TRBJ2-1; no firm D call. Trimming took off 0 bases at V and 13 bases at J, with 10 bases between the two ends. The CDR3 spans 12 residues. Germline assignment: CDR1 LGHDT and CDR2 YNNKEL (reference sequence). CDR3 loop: CASSQDKLYQFF. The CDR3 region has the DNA TGTGCCAGCAGCCAAGATAAGCTTTACCAGTTCTTC.

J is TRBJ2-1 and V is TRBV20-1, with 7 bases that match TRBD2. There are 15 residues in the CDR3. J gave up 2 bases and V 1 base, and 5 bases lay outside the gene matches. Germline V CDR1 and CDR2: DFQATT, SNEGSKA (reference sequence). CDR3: CSARAGLAAYNEQFF. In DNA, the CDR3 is TGCAGTGCTAGAGCGGGGCTAGCGGCCTACAATGAGCAGTTCTTC.

CDR3 DNA: TGTGCCAGCAGTTTTATGGGAGATACGCAGTATTTT. Its protein is CASSFMGDTQYF. This sequence joins TRBV12-3 or TRBV12-4 and TRBJ2-3, with D unresolved. The CDR3 totals 12 residues. The V end was cut by 3 bases, the J end by 5 bases, with 6 bases between.